The 17 T cell receptor beta chains in this list originate from one sample, sequenced in a study of identical twins. TCRdb processed the 5' RACE reads anew with MiXCR; each CDR3 protein has one entry. The table includes a few hundred thousand distinct CDR3 sequences, 10% detected once. The sequencing sample was made of memory T cells sorted from blood. The receptor set was obtained from a man between 50 and 59 years old in good health.

The rearrangement uses TRBV7-9 and TRBJ1-6; tentatively, D is TRBD1 (5 bases). Germline assignment: CDR1 SEHNR and CDR2 FQNEAQ (reference sequence). V was shortened by 3 bases and J by 7 bases, with 13 bases between the two germline ends. The CDR3 covers 15 residues. DNA for the CDR3: TGTGCCAGCAGCTTGGGCCCCGGGACCAATTCACCCCTCCACTTT. Residues: CASSLGPGTNSPLHF. Filled out from reference TRBV7-9 and TRBJ1-6, the complete variable domain reads DTGVSQNPRHKITKRGQNVTFRCDPISEHNRLYWYRQTLGQGPEFLTYFQNEAQLEKSRLLSDRFSAERPKGSFSTLEIQRTEQGDSAMYLCASSLGPGTNSPLHFGNGTRLTVT.

The table lists this clonotype with many counts. This chain joins TRBV20-1 and TRBJ1-3; no clear D. Deletions cut 1 base from V and 0 bases from J, with 7 bases between. This CDR3 has 14 amino acids. Per germline, CDR1 DFQATT and CDR2 SNEGSKA (reference sequence). CDR3 bases: TGCAGTGCTAGAGCCGCCAGCTCTGGAAACACCATATATTTT. As protein: CSARAASSGNTIYF.

At least ten counts were recorded for this clonotype. This sequence joins TRBV20-1 and TRBJ2-3, with TRBD2 matching over 10 bases. The CDR3 is made up of 12 amino acids. The germline V gene encodes CDR1 DFQATT and CDR2 SNEGSKA (reference sequence). J was trimmed by 5 bases and V by 4 bases; bases with no gene match: 0. CDR3 sequence: CSATSGRDTQYF. In DNA, the CDR3 is TGCAGTGCTACTAGCGGGAGAGATACGCAGTATTTT.

The chain joins TRBV20-1 to TRBJ2-1; no clear D gene. Germline V gene sequence: CDR1 DFQATT, CDR2 SNEGSKA (reference sequence). CDR3 length: 15 residues. V was clipped by 6 bases and J by 7 bases, with 22 bases between them. CDR3 DNA: TGCAGTGCGACTCCGGTGGGCGGAGCAGGTAATGAGCAGTTCTTC. Encoded protein: CSATPVGGAGNEQFF.

CDR3 sequence: CSAGTSGYYEQYF. CDR3 DNA sequence: TGCAGTGCTGGGACTAGCGGTTACTACGAGCAGTACTTC. The V and J genes are TRBV20-1 and TRBJ2-7, with 11 bases identical to TRBD2. This CDR3 is 13 amino acids long. Germline CDR1 reads DFQATT; CDR2 reads SNEGSKA (reference sequence). Trimming removed 5 bases from V and 3 bases from J; junction bases left unmatched: 3.

The chain has TRBV12-3 or TRBV12-4 and TRBJ2-5; 10 bases line up with TRBD1. The CDR3 spans 16 residues. V gave up 5 bases and J gave up 5 bases; unmatched junction bases: 11. The DNA for the CDR3 is TGTGCCAGCAGTCATCAACCGGGACAGGGGCTGGAGACCCAGTACTTC. Its translation: CASSHQPGQGLETQYF.

This clonotype was seen only a few times. The chain employs TRBV4-2 and TRBJ1-5, with D possibly TRBD1 on 6 matching bases. Germline V lookup: CDR1 LGHNA, CDR2 YNFKEQ. CDR3 size: 16 residues. With 0 bases removed from V and 1 base from J, the gap between germline ends came to 10 bases. The CDR3 DNA reads as TGTGCCAGCAGCCAAGATTGGGGGCAGAGCAATCAGCCCCAGCATTTT. Translated: CASSQDWGQSNQPQHF.

There are many counts of this clonotype. V and J are TRBV10-3 and TRBJ2-7; 7 nucleotides match TRBD2. In germline, CDR1 is ENHRY, CDR2 SYGVKD. This CDR3 has 14 residues. V lost 0 bases and J lost 6; bases outside the gene matches: 5. CDR3 DNA: TGTGCCATCAGTGAGTCAGGGGAGGGGTCCGAGCAGTACTTC. It encodes CAISESGEGSEQYF.

This sequence joins TRBV9 and TRBJ2-7, with D possibly matching TRBD1 (6 bases). The ends were cut back, 0 bases at V and 6 bases at J, with 10 bases in the middle. This CDR3 has 13 amino acids. CDR1 is SGDLS, CDR2 YYNGEE, per germline. CDR3: CASSVEQGSEQYF. The CDR3 nucleotides read TGTGCCAGCAGCGTAGAACAGGGAAGCGAGCAGTACTTC.

Ten or more counts support this clonotype. The gene calls are TRBV27 and TRBJ2-3; the match to TRBD2 covers 7 bases. The CDR3 is 13 amino acids. V lost 5 bases and J lost 6; bases outside the gene matches: 5. Germline assignment: CDR1 MNHEY and CDR2 SMNVEV (reference sequence). The CDR3 here is CASSTTGGDTQYF. As DNA, the CDR3 is TGTGCCAGCAGTACAACCGGGGGGGATACGCAGTATTTT.

This clonotype turned up a few times. This chain links TRBV20-1 with TRBJ2-3, with 10 bases lining up with TRBD2. The CDR3 consists of 16 residues. The V and J ends lost 0 bases and 5 bases, in that order; junction bases with no gene match: 8. The germline V gene encodes CDR1 DFQATT and CDR2 SNEGSKA (reference sequence). The CDR3 here is CSARDRLAGVGDTQYF. The CDR3 DNA sequence: TGCAGTGCTAGAGATCGGCTAGCGGGAGTTGGAGATACGCAGTATTTT.

This clonotype was detected many times. The V gene is TRBV4-3, the J gene TRBJ2-7, with D possibly being TRBD2 (6 bases). CDR1 is LGHNA and CDR2 is YSLEER in the germline V gene. The CDR3 runs to 16 residues. The V gene lost 1 base and the J gene lost 4 bases, with 17 bases spanning the gap. CDR3 nucleotide sequence: TGCGCCAGCAGCCAAGCCGCCGCCGGGGAGGTTTACGAGCAGTACTTC. Protein: CASSQAAAGEVYEQYF.

This clonotype was seen only a few times. The CDR3 DNA sequence: TGTGCCAGCTCACCGGGACTAGCGGGATTATCTCTCGAGCAGTACTTC. The encoded protein is CASSPGLAGLSLEQYF. The chain uses TRBV18 and TRBJ2-7; 13 nucleotides align to TRBD2. CDR3 length: 16 amino acids. The V gene end was trimmed by 3 bases and the J gene end by 6 bases; junction bases not matched to a gene: 8. The V gene's germline CDR1 is KGHSH and CDR2 LQKENI.

In its sample, this clonotype was seen a few times. V gene TRBV5-1 combines with J gene TRBJ1-2, with 9 bases aligning to TRBD1. The J segment lost 8 bases and the V segment lost 0 bases, leaving 2 bases of the junction unmatched. This CDR3 has 13 amino acids. Germline lookup yields CDR1 SGHRS and CDR2 YFSETQ. Here the CDR3 reads CASSLGQGVGYTF. CDR3 nucleotide sequence: TGCGCCAGCAGCTTGGGACAGGGGGTCGGCTACACCTTC.

The chain has TRBV11-1 and TRBJ2-2; 10 nucleotides match TRBD2. CDR3 length: 16 residues. V was clipped by 2 bases and J by 5 bases; unmatched bases: 5. Germline assignment: CDR1 SGHAT and CDR2 FQDESV (reference sequence). Here the CDR3 reads CASSLSGGAHTGELFF. In nucleotides, the CDR3 is TGTGCCAGCAGCTTAAGCGGGGGGGCCCATACCGGGGAGCTGTTTTTT.

This clonotype was seen a handful of times. The V call is TRBV20-1, the J call TRBJ2-6; D not certain. V lost 6 bases and J 2 bases, leaving 17 bases between the germline ends. CDR3 length: 16 amino acids. Germline V gene sequence: CDR1 DFQATT, CDR2 SNEGSKA (reference sequence). The DNA for the CDR3 is TGCAGTGCCCAAGGAGTCACAACCACTGGGGCCAACGTCCTGACTTTC. As protein: CSAQGVTTTGANVLTF.

This clonotype was seen a handful of times. In nucleotides, the CDR3 is TGCGCCAGCAGATTGTACCAAGAGACCCAGTACTTC. Protein sequence: CASRLYQETQYF. The rearrangement uses TRBV5-1 and TRBJ2-5; D gene unclear. The CDR3 sequence is 12 residues long. Germline lookup yields CDR1 SGHRS and CDR2 YFSETQ. V lost 5 bases to trimming and J lost 0 bases, with 5 bases between them.